These 22 T cell receptor beta chains were all obtained from the same sample, sequenced in a study of identical twins. Each CDR3 protein is one row after TCRdb ran MiXCR on the 5' RACE reads. The sample includes 250,000 or so distinct CDR3 sequences, approximately 7% seen only once; the top ten take roughly 3.9%. These data are also associated with another study on yellow fever vaccine responses in identical twins.

The material sequenced was memory (CD45RO+) T cells sorted from blood. Every receptor here comes from a woman between 18 and 29 years old in good health.

This clonotype was picked up many times. The chain recombines TRBV3-1 with TRBJ2-1; 15 bases are shared with TRBD2. The CDR3 length is 16 residues. Per the germline V gene, CDR1 is LGHDT and CDR2 is YNNKEL (reference sequence). V lost 0 bases, J lost 11 bases, and 5 bases stayed unmatched. CDR3 coding DNA: TGTGCCAGCAGCCAAGAGTGGACTAGCGGGGGGGTTAAGCAGTTCTTC. Translating gives CASSQEWTSGGVKQFF.

The gene calls are TRBV10-3 and TRBJ1-1, with D tentatively TRBD1 (6 bases). The CDR3 runs 13 residues. From germline, CDR1 is ENHRY and CDR2 SYGVKD. Trimming cost V 7 bases and J 1 base, with 10 bases left between them. The CDR3 DNA follows: TGTGCCATCACCCCGACAGGGAACACTGAAGCTTTCTTT. Translating gives CAITPTGNTEAFF.

This clonotype has ten or more counts. This chain links TRBV4-1 with TRBJ1-5; no clear D gene. CDR3 length: 13 residues. Trimming removed 4 bases at V and 4 bases at J, with 8 bases between. Germline lookup yields CDR1 MGHRA and CDR2 YSYEKL. The CDR3 bases are TGCGCCAGCAGCCCCACACCAAATCAGCCCCAGCATTTT. It translates to CASSPTPNQPQHF.

The chain joins TRBV2 to TRBJ2-5; tentatively, D is TRBD2 (6 bases). This CDR3 has 13 residues. V was clipped by 5 bases and J by 1 base, with 8 bases between them. Germline loops: CDR1 SNHLY, CDR2 FYNNEI. The CDR3 reads CASSMEGQETQYF. The CDR3 nucleotides are TGTGCCAGCAGTATGGAGGGCCAAGAGACCCAGTACTTC.

The J gene is TRBJ2-5, the V gene TRBV4-1; D uncertain. Germline lookup yields CDR1 MGHRA and CDR2 YSYEKL. V was cut by 4 bases and J by 5 bases, with 11 bases left in between. The CDR3 has 13 residues. The CDR3 protein is CASSLLRSETQYF. CDR3 nucleotides: TGCGCCAGCAGCCTCCTACGTTCTGAGACCCAGTACTTC.

This clonotype was found a few times. The CDR3 loop reads CASSYSRTHLEAEAFF. In DNA, the CDR3 is TGTGCCAGCAGTTACTCGAGGACTCATCTTGAGGCTGAAGCTTTCTTT. The chain recombines TRBV6-5 with TRBJ1-1; no reliable D call. V shed 0 bases and J shed 6 bases, with 17 bases lying between them. The germline V gene encodes CDR1 MNHEY and CDR2 SVGAGI. The CDR3 spans 16 residues.

Ten or more counts support this clonotype. V gene TRBV6-5 combines with J gene TRBJ1-3; D is ambiguous. The CDR3 length is 11 residues. Trimming shortened V by 6 bases and J by 8 bases, and 8 bases separated the two germline ends. Germline CDR1 reads MNHEY; CDR2 reads SVGAGI. In DNA form, the CDR3 reads TGTGCCAGCAGCGAGGGAGACACCATATATTTT. It specifies CASSEGDTIYF.

The chain combines TRBV3-1 with TRBJ1-6; D not resolved. Trimming removed 0 bases from V and 14 bases from J, with 14 bases in between. The CDR3 is 14 residues long. Germline V gene lookup returns CDR1 LGHDT and CDR2 YNNKEL (reference sequence). The CDR3 DNA reads as TGTGCCAGCAGCCAAGATCGGGCCTCGGGCACCCTCCACTTT. Its translation: CASSQDRASGTLHF. Together with reference TRBV3-1 and TRBJ1-6, the CDR3 gives the full variable domain: DTAVSQTPKYLVTQMGNDKSIKCEQNLGHDTMYWYKQDSKKFLKIMFSYNNKELIINETVPNRFSPKSPDKAHLNLHINSLELGDSAVYFCASSQDRASGTLHFGNGTRLTVT.

This clonotype has a count of ten or more. The chain recombines TRBV5-1 with TRBJ1-1, with D hard to call. Germline V lookup: CDR1 SGHRS, CDR2 YFSETQ. The CDR3 contains 12 residues. V gave up 3 bases and J gave up 1 base, with 4 bases separating them. The CDR3 DNA follows: TGCGCCAGCAGCTGGGGGAACACTGAAGCTTTCTTT. It yields the protein CASSWGNTEAFF.

For this clonotype: Since a much larger clone is just one base distant, this may be a read error. The chain links TRBV11-2 to TRBJ2-5; TRBD2 matches 8 bases. Germline V lookup: CDR1 SGHAT, CDR2 FQNNGV. There are 18 residues in the CDR3. The CDR3 loop reads CASRLLGTLSGIQETLYF. The CDR3 bases are TGTGCCAGCAGACTGCTGGGGACCCTTAGCGGGATACAAGAGACCCTGTACTTC.

This clonotype was seen repeatedly, ten times or more. Germline and junction disagree at one end, which may indicate a read error. V gene TRBV11-2 combines with J gene TRBJ2-7, with TRBD2 matching over 8 bases. Germline CDR1 is SGHAT and CDR2 is FQNNGV. The CDR3 is made up of 19 amino acids. In DNA form, the CDR3 reads TGTGCCAGCACCTTACCTCCCCTAGCGGGCTCTGGGGTCCTCTACGAGCAGTACTTC. This translates into CASTLPPLAGSGVLYEQYF. Full variable domain (missing parts from reference TRBV11-2 and TRBJ2-7): EAGVAQSPRYKIIEKRQSVAFWCNPISGHATLYWYQQILGQGPKLLIQFQNNGVVDDSQLPKDRFSAERLKGVDSTLKIQPAKLEDSAVYLCASTLPPLAGSGVLYEQYFGPGTRLTVT.

This clonotype was picked up many times. The CDR3 region has the DNA TGTGCCAGCAGCACCGTGTCCGACAGGGAACAAGAGACCCAGTACTTC. Translation: CASSTVSDREQETQYF. This chain connects TRBV21-1 to TRBJ2-5; the DNA was not used to check the table's D call, TRBD1. TRBV21-1 is a recognized pseudogene. The CDR3 sequence is 16 residues long.

This clonotype was counted many times. The gene calls are TRBV7-9 and TRBJ1-5; 11 nucleotides agree with TRBD1. V trimming: 4 bases; J trimming: 3 bases; junction bases outside the gene matches: 5. Germline V gene data show CDR1 as SEHNR and CDR2 as FQNEAQ (reference sequence). The CDR3 covers 16 residues. CDR3 loop: CASSSGQGGTNQPQHF. CDR3 coding DNA: TGTGCCAGCAGCTCGGGACAGGGGGGAACCAATCAGCCCCAGCATTTT.

This chain connects TRBV9 to TRBJ2-1; the match to TRBD2 covers 15 bases. Germline V lookup: CDR1 SGDLS, CDR2 YYNGEE. J was trimmed by 7 bases and V by 4 bases; bases with no gene match: 9. This CDR3 comprises 17 residues. The CDR3 DNA sequence: TGTGCCAGCAGCCCAGGACTAGCGGGAGGGCCTATGAATGAGCAGTTCTTC. Protein sequence: CASSPGLAGGPMNEQFF.

This clonotype was seen repeatedly, ten times or more. CDR3 bases: TGTGCCAGCAGTTTCTCAATTACCGGGGCTAGCAATCAGCCCCAGCATTTT. Its translation: CASSFSITGASNQPQHF. This rearrangement joins TRBV28 to TRBJ1-5; maybe TRBD1 (5 bases). Per the germline V gene, CDR1 is MDHEN and CDR2 is SYDVKM. V shed 3 bases and J shed 0 bases, with 15 bases lying between them. There are 17 residues in the CDR3.

The chain combines TRBV3-1 with TRBJ1-6; 10 bases fit TRBD1. Trimming took 3 bases from V and 7 from J; bases not matched to a gene: 3. Germline lookup yields CDR1 LGHDT and CDR2 YNNKEL (reference sequence). The CDR3 runs to 15 residues. The CDR3 coding sequence is TGTGCCAGCAGCCAGTCGGACAGGGGGAATTCACCCCTCCACTTT. It is translated as CASSQSDRGNSPLHF.

This clonotype has a handful of counts. This chain connects TRBV2 to TRBJ2-3, with a weak D call TRBD1 (7 bases). The CDR3 is 16 residues long. Germline CDR1 and CDR2: SNHLY and FYNNEI. The V end lost 8 bases, the J end lost 3 bases, and 21 bases lay between the germline ends. The CDR3 DNA follows: TGTGCCAGCTTACCCTCCATCAGGGGGGAAACAGATACGCAGTATTTT. Encoded protein: CASLPSIRGETDTQYF. Variable domain in full (rest from reference TRBV2 and TRBJ2-3): EPEVTQTPSHQVTQMGQEVILRCVPISNHLYFYWYRQILGQKVEFLVSFYNNEISEKSEIFDDQFSVERPDGSNFTLKIRSTKLEDSAMYFCASLPSIRGETDTQYFGPGTRLTVL.

This clonotype came up many times. The rearrangement links TRBV5-1 to TRBJ2-5; TRBD1 is a possible D gene (5 bases). Trimming pared 4 bases from V and 5 bases from J, leaving 15 bases between. Germline V lookup: CDR1 SGHRS, CDR2 YFSETQ. The CDR3 spans 14 residues. CDR3 bases: TGCGCCAGCAGCGGGCAGGGTCGTAGGGAGACCCAGTACTTC. Translated: CASSGQGRRETQYF.

This clonotype occurred many times. The chain recombines TRBV10-1 with TRBJ2-1; weak D call: TRBD2 (6 bases). This CDR3 region has 14 residues. V was clipped by 4 bases and J by 3 bases, with 10 bases between them. Germline CDR1 WNHNN, CDR2 SYGVQD (reference sequence). Here the CDR3 reads CASSGRLDYNEQFF. CDR3 nucleotide sequence: TGCGCCAGCAGTGGAAGACTAGACTACAATGAGCAGTTCTTC.

There are many counts of this clonotype. This rearrangement joins TRBV4-1 to TRBJ2-1; D unclear. This CDR3 comprises 15 residues. V was shortened by 2 bases and J by 0 bases, with 8 bases between the two germline ends. Germline-derived CDR1 and CDR2 are MGHRA and YSYEKL. CDR3 coding DNA: TGCGCCAGCAGCCAACCGAGTAGCTCCTACAATGAGCAGTTCTTC. Protein product: CASSQPSSSYNEQFF.

This sequence joins TRBV5-6 and TRBJ2-7, with 9 bases aligning to TRBD1. In germline, CDR1 is SGHDT, CDR2 YYEEEE. With 2 bases clipped from V and 4 bases from J, the junction kept 4 bases outside the gene matches. The CDR3 consists of 14 residues. The CDR3, as DNA: TGTGCCAGCAGCTTTGGACAGGGGACTTACGAGCAGTACTTC. It specifies CASSFGQGTYEQYF.

This clonotype was seen many times. The V gene is TRBV20-1, the J gene TRBJ2-5; TRBD2 aligns across 11 bases. V was clipped by 2 bases and J by 2 bases; unmatched bases: 1. This CDR3 contains 14 residues. CDR1 is DFQATT and CDR2 is SNEGSKA in the germline V gene (reference sequence). DNA of the CDR3: TGCAGTGCTAGAAGACTAGCGGGACAAGAGACCCAGTACTTC. Protein: CSARRLAGQETQYF.